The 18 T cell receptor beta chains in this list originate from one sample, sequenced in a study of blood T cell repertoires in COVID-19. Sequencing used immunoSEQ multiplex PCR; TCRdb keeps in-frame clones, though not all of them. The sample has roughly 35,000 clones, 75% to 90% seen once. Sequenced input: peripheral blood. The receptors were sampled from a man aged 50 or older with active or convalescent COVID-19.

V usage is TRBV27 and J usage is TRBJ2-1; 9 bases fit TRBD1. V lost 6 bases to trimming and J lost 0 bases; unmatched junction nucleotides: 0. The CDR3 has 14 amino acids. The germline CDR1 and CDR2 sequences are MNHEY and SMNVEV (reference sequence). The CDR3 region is CASRGQGSYNEQFF. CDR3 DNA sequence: TGTGCCAGCAGGGGACAGGGCTCCTACAATGAGCAGTTCTTC.

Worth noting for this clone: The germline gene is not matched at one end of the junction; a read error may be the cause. The CDR3 bases are TGTGCTAGCAGCCAAGAGGACGGACAGGACTCGCCAAGGGACACCGGGGAGCTGTTTTTT. It codes for CASSQEDGQDSPRDTGELFF. The gene calls are TRBV3-1 (or the pseudogene TRBV3-2) and TRBJ2-2, with 7 bases that match TRBD1. The CDR3 consists of 20 residues. Germline V gene sequence: CDR1 LGHDT, CDR2 YNNKEL (reference sequence).

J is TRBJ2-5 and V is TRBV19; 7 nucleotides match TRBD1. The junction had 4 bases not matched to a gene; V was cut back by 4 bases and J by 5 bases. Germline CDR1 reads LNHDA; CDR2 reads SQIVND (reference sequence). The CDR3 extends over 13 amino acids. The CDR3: CASSNRGDETQYF. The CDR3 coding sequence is TGTGCCAGTAGTAACAGGGGAGACGAGACCCAGTACTTC.

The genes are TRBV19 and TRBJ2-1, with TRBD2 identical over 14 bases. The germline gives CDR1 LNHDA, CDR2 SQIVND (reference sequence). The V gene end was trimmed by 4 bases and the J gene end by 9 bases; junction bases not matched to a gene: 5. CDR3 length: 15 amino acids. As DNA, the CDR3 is TGTGCCAGTAGTAGACTAGCGGGAGGGCAGGGTGAGCAGTTCTTC. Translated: CASSRLAGGQGEQFF.

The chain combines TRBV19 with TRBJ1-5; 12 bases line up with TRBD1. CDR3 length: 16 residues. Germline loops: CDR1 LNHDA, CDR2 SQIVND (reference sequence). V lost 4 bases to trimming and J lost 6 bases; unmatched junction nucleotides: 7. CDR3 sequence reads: CASSKGQGAGLQPQHF. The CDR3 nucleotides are TGTGCCAGTAGTAAGGGACAGGGGGCCGGTCTTCAGCCCCAGCATTTT.

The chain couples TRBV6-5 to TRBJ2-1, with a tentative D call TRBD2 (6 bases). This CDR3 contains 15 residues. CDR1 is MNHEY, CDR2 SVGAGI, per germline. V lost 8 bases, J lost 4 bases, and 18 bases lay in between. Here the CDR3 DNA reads TGTGCCAGCGAGTACGAGGGTAGCGGATACAATGAGCAGTTCTTC. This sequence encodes CASEYEGSGYNEQFF.

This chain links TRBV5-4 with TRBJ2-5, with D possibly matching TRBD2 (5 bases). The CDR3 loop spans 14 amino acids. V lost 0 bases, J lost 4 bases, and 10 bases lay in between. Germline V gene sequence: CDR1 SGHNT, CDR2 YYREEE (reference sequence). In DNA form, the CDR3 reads TGTGCCAGCAGCTTGGACAGAGGGCCAGAGACCCAGTACTTC. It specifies CASSLDRGPETQYF.

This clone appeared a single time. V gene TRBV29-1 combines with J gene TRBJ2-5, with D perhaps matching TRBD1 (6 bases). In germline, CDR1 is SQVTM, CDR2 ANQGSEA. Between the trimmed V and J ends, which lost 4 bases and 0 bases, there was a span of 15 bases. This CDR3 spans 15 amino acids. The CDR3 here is CSVAGSRGNQETQYF. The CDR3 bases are TGCAGCGTTGCAGGGTCCAGGGGAAACCAAGAGACCCAGTACTTC.

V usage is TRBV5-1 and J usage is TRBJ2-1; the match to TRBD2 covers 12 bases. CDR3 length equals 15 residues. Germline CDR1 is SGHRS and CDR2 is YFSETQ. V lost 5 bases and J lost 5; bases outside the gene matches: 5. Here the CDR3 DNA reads TGCGCCAGCAGTCTCCGACTAGCGGGAGACAATGAGCAGTTCTTC. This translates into CASSLRLAGDNEQFF.

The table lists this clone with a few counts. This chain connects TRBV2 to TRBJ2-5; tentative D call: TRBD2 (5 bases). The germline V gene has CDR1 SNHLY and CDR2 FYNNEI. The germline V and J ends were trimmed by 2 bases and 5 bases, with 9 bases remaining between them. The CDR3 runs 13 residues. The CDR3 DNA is TGTGCCAGCAGTGAAATCGGGGAGGAGACCCAGTACTTC. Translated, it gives CASSEIGEETQYF. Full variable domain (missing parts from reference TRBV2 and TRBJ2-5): EPEVTQTPSHQVTQMGQEVILRCVPISNHLYFYWYRQILGQKVEFLVSFYNNEISEKSEIFDDQFSVERPDGSNFTLKIRSTKLEDSAMYFCASSEIGEETQYFGPGTRLLVL.

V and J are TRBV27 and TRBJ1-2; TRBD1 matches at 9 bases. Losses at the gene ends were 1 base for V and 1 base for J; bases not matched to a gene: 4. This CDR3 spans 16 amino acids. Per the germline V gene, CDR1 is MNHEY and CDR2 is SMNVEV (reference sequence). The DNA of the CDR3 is TGTGCCAGCAGTTTATATGGGACAGGGATTAACTATGGCTACACCTTC. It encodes CASSLYGTGINYGYTF.

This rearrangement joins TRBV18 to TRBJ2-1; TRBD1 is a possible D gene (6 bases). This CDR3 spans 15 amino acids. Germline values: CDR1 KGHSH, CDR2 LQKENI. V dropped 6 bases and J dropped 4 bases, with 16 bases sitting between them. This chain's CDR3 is CASSLLDRTYNEQFF. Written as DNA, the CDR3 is TGTGCCAGCTCCCTCCTCGACAGGACTTACAATGAGCAGTTCTTC.

CDR3 DNA sequence: TGTGCCAGCAGCTGGGAGGGGAAAAACTCTGGGGCCAACGTCCTGACTTTC. This sequence encodes CASSWEGKNSGANVLTF. This rearrangement joins TRBV7-9 to TRBJ2-6; 7 nucleotides line up with TRBD2. V shed 4 bases, J shed 0 bases, and the junction held 6 bases outside the gene matches. This CDR3 is 17 amino acids long. Germline CDR1 SEHNR, CDR2 FQNEAQ (reference sequence).

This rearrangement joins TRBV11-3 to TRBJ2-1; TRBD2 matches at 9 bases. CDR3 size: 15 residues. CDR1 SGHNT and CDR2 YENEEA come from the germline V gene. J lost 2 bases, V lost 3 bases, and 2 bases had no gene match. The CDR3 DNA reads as TGTGCCAGCAGCTTCGGCGGGAGGGCCTACAATGAGCAGTTCTTC. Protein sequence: CASSFGGRAYNEQFF.

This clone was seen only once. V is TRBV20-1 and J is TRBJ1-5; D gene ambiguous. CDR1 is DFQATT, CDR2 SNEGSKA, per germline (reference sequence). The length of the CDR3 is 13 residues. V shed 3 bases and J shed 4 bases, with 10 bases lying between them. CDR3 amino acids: CSASLAGNQPQHF. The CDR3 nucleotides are TGCAGTGCTAGTTTGGCAGGTAATCAGCCCCAGCATTTT.

The CDR3 DNA reads TGTGCCAGCAGGGCGACCGGGACAGGGTATTTCGAGCAGTACTTC. This translates into CASRATGTGYFEQYF. The chain links TRBV28 to TRBJ2-7, with 9 bases fitting TRBD1. The CDR3 totals 15 residues. Germline V lookup: CDR1 MDHEN, CDR2 SYDVKM. The V gene end was trimmed by 6 bases and the J gene end by 6 bases; junction bases not matched to a gene: 12.

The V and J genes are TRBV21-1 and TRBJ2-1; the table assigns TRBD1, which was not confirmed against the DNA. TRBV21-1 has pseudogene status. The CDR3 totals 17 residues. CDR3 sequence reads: CASSKMASGTGYNEQFF. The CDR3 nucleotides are TGTGCCAGCAGCAAAATGGCCTCCGGGACAGGATACAATGAGCAGTTCTTC.

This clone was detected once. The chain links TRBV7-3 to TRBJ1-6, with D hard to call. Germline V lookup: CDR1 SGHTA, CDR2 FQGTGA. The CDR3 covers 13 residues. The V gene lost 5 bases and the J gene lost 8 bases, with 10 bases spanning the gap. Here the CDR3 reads CASSTLADSPLHF. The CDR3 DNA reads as TGTGCCAGCAGCACACTCGCGGATTCACCCCTCCACTTT.